The T cell receptor (beta chain) under discussion was sequenced for a study of neoadjuvant anti-PD-1 for oral cavity cancer. Stage II-IVA oral cavity squamous cell carcinoma was new and untreated by systemic or radiation therapy. Germline CDR1 reads SGHDT; CDR2 reads YYEEEE. The V end was cut by 1 base, the J end by 6 bases, with 14 bases between. The CDR3 covers 15 residues. Assay: immunoSEQ multiplex PCR; the TCRdb copy retains only in-frame clones and omits some. The sample has around 62,000 clones, more than 60% seen once. This clone was seen a single time. The chain is built from TRBV5-6 and TRBJ2-1; no reliable D call. Here the sequenced sample was PBMCs, taken before nivolumab (anti-PD-1) treatment. The sequence came from a person between 35 and 79 years old with oral cavity squamous cell carcinoma. The CDR3 loop reads CASSLTLEVGNEQFF. CDR3 bases: TGTGCCAGCAGCTTGACGCTCGAGGTCGGCAATGAGCAGTTCTTC. The complete variable domain, with remaining parts taken from reference TRBV5-6 and TRBJ2-1, reads DAGVTQSPTHLIKTRGQQVTLRCSPKSGHDTVSWYQQALGQGPQFIFQYYEEEERQRGNFPDRFSGHQFPNYSSELNVNALLLGDSALYLCASSLTLEVGNEQFFGPGTRLTVL.